What follows are 12 T cell receptor beta chains derived from one specimen sequenced in a study of T cells in localized non-small cell lung cancer. Libraries were prepared by immunoSEQ multiplex PCR; TCRdb keeps only in-frame clonotypes and omits some of them. The data hold some 10,000 clones, with under 55% observed a single time. Source: lymph node tissue, taken before any cancer treatment. These receptors came from a woman aged 40-69 years with stage I lung adenocarcinoma.

This clone was seen more than once but under ten times. This CDR3 reads CASSQSGPEAFF. In DNA form, the CDR3 reads TGTGCCAGCAGCCAATCCGGTCCCGAAGCTTTCTTT. V is TRBV16 and J is TRBJ1-1, with D unresolved. From germline, CDR1 is KGHSY and CDR2 FQNENV. This CDR3 region has 12 residues. V lost 0 bases to trimming and J lost 8 bases, with 7 bases between them.

This rearrangement joins TRBV18 to TRBJ2-2, with a possible D match to TRBD1 (7 bases). The germline CDR1 and CDR2 sequences are KGHSH and LQKENI. Trimming cost V 2 bases and J 6 bases, with 19 bases left between them. CDR3 size: 17 residues. For the CDR3, the DNA is TGTGCCAGCTCACCAATGGCAGGGGGAGGATACGCCGGGGAGCTGTTTTTT. Translation: CASSPMAGGGYAGELFF.

The chain couples TRBV30 to TRBJ2-3; D unresolved. The V end was cut by 5 bases, the J end by 0 bases, with 12 bases between. CDR1 is GTSNPN, CDR2 SVGIG, per germline (reference sequence). There are 14 residues in the CDR3. The CDR3 sequence is CAWSHLGSTDTQYF. CDR3 DNA: TGTGCCTGGTCACATCTCGGTAGCACAGATACGCAGTATTTT.

This clone showed up just a few times. The chain is built from TRBV2 and TRBJ2-3, with 11 bases lining up with TRBD2. Per germline, CDR1 SNHLY and CDR2 FYNNEI. Trimming cost V 7 bases and J 3 bases; bases outside gene matches: 6. The CDR3 extends over 15 amino acids. The CDR3 is CASTTRTSGTDTQYF. As DNA, the CDR3 is TGTGCCAGCACCACTCGGACTAGCGGGACAGATACGCAGTATTTT.

The chain employs TRBV5-1 and TRBJ1-1, with a possible D match to TRBD1 (6 bases). Germline CDR1 reads SGHRS; CDR2 reads YFSETQ. Trimming left V 3 bases short and J 3 bases short, with 15 bases between. The CDR3 runs to 15 residues. The chain's CDR3 is CASSSGVIRDTEAFF. The CDR3 coding sequence is TGCGCCAGCAGCTCAGGGGTAATTAGGGACACTGAAGCTTTCTTT.

The chain links TRBV14 to TRBJ1-4, with D hard to call. Germline V lookup: CDR1 SGHDN, CDR2 FVKESK. The CDR3 length is 14 residues. Trimming removed 3 bases from V and 7 bases from J, with 12 bases in between. For the CDR3, the DNA is TGTGCCAGCAGCCACCCCGGACGGGCTGAAAAACTGTTTTTT. Translated: CASSHPGRAEKLFF.

This clone turned up a few times. V gene TRBV6-8 combines with J gene TRBJ1-1, with a weak D call TRBD1 (5 bases). The V gene's germline CDR1 is MNHGY and CDR2 SAAAGT. The V gene lost 4 bases and the J gene lost 2 bases, with 20 bases spanning the gap. CDR3 length: 17 residues. CDR3 sequence reads: CASSSGPPDTYNTEAFF. The CDR3 nucleotides read TGTGCCAGCAGTTCCGGACCACCGGACACCTACAACACTGAAGCTTTCTTT.

The chain links TRBV18 to TRBJ1-2; D remains unclear. Trimming took off 3 bases at V and 8 bases at J, with 19 bases between the two ends. Germline V gives CDR1 KGHSH, CDR2 LQKENI. The CDR3 is made up of 15 amino acids. CDR3 DNA: TGTGCCAGCTCACCCTCTCAGGACGGGCGGGGAGGCTACACCTTC. Its protein product is CASSPSQDGRGGYTF.

This chain uses TRBV30 with TRBJ1-1; maybe TRBD1 (5 bases). Between the trimmed V and J ends, which lost 3 bases and 11 bases, there was a span of 19 bases. Germline V gene sequence: CDR1 GTSNPN, CDR2 SVGIG (reference sequence). This CDR3 has 13 amino acids. The DNA for the CDR3 is TGTGCCTGGAGGGAGAGACAGAGGCGCGAGGCTTTCTTT. Amino acids: CAWRERQRREAFF.

The V and J genes are TRBV6-8 and TRBJ1-6; D gene unclear. From germline, CDR1 is MNHGY and CDR2 SAAAGT. The CDR3 loop spans 14 amino acids. Deletions cut 7 bases from V and 0 bases from J, with 7 bases between. CDR3 residues: CASMEDSYNSPLHF. The CDR3 DNA reads as TGTGCCAGCATGGAAGACTCCTATAATTCACCCCTCCACTTT.

The rearrangement links TRBV11-3 to TRBJ2-7; D might be TRBD2 (5 bases). The V gene's germline CDR1 is SGHNT and CDR2 YENEEA. The CDR3 extends over 14 amino acids. V shed 1 base and J shed 3 bases, with 10 bases lying between them. In DNA form, the CDR3 reads TGTGCCAGCAGCTTAGTTGTGAGGGACTACGAGCAGTACTTC. Protein product: CASSLVVRDYEQYF.

This clone was seen only a few times. This chain uses TRBV7-6 with TRBJ1-1, with TRBD1 matching 8 bases. J lost 4 bases, V lost 7 bases, and 14 bases had no gene match. Germline V gene data show CDR1 as SGHVS and CDR2 as FNYEAQ. The CDR3 is 16 amino acids. DNA of the CDR3: TGTGCCAGCACCCCCGGGCAGGGGGCTGAGCCCACTGAAGCTTTCTTT. Residues: CASTPGQGAEPTEAFF.